This T cell receptor (beta chain) was obtained from a study of T-cell reconstitution after alpha-beta-depleted transplantation in children. Unique molecular identifiers were incorporated into the prepared TCRbeta library. TCRdb recomputed calls from the PCR reads with MiXCR, one row per CDR3 protein. This sample has hundreds of thousands of distinct CDR3 sequences, with roughly 8% found just once. This clonotype came up many times. Antigen specificity is unknown. Study-wide results and caveats: As was reported, about two months after transplant, alpha-beta T cells came from several hundred expanded graft clones. High day-60 TCRbeta diversity in some patients came from surviving recipient T cells and thymic progenitors. Newly produced T cells mostly accounted for T-cell counts and diversity one year post-transplant.

Sample: PBMCs, mostly from graft donor cells, taken 180 days after TCRalphabeta/CD19-depleted stem cell transplant. This clonotype originated in a male patient younger than 18 who had a stem cell transplant for acute lymphoblastic leukemia, so the T cells may come from the graft donor.

The CDR3 sequence is CASSLYGADEQYF. CDR3 coding DNA: TGTGCCAGCAGCTTGTACGGGGCGGACGAGCAGTACTTC. The chain carries TRBV7-3 and TRBJ2-7; either TRBD1 or TRBD2 may supply D (5 bases each). The V gene's germline CDR1 is SGHTA and CDR2 FQGTGA. V was trimmed by 3 bases and J by 5 bases, leaving 11 bases between them. The CDR3 sequence is 13 residues long.